This TCR beta chain was obtained from a study of beta chain features in type 1 diabetes. In the study overall: Healthy donors and patients showed comparable age, gender and cell yields.

Findings and limits, study-wide: Shortening that was moderate but significant affected the TCRB CDR3s of Type 1 diabetes patients in all four CD4+ subsets.

Expressed TCRB transcripts were sequenced after all isolated RNA was converted to cDNA. The assay was immunoSEQ multiplex PCR, and TCRdb's table has in-frame clones only and misses some. The sample contains 500,000 to 650,000 clones, 9.5% to 15% of which appear only once. The germline V gene encodes CDR1 LGHNA and CDR2 YSLEER. The CDR3 sequence is 16 residues long. V dropped 0 bases and J dropped 1 base, with 10 bases sitting between them. This clone was counted between two and nine times. The antigen is not known. The rearrangement joins TRBV4-3 to TRBJ2-4; unclear D gene. Sequencing input: naive CD4+ T cells from blood. The TCR was taken from a young man with type 1 diabetes. The CDR3 DNA is TGCGCCAGCAGCCAAGAATACGGCAGCGCCAAAAACATTCAGTACTTC. Translated: CASSQEYGSAKNIQYF.